This TCR beta chain emerged from a study of OX40 agonist ivuxolimab in advanced cancers. Study in general: The dose of intravenous ivuxolimab that patients received every 2 weeks ranged from 0.01 to 10 mg/kg. Findings and caveats of the study: Partial responders dosed at 0.1-3.0 mg/kg displayed clonal expansion ranking among the lowest.

The CDR3 is 11 amino acids. Here immunoSEQ multiplex PCR was the method, and the copy in TCRdb shows in-frame clones only, minus some. Here the sample spans about 73,000 clones, around 80% being singletons. This clone was found once. As yet, its antigen is unknown. This clonotype was sampled from an adult with an advanced solid tumor such as melanoma, head and neck, liver or kidney cancer. This chain uses TRBV21-1 with TRBJ1-2. TRBV21-1 is a known pseudogene. The sample in question was CD4+ or CD8+ T cells sorted from blood, obtained in a trial of the OX40 agonist ivuxolimab. CDR3 DNA: TGTGCCAGCAGCAAAGCGGTTGGCTACACCTTC. Encoded protein: CASSKAVGYTF.